The 28 T cell receptor beta chains reported below all come from one sample, sequenced in a study of T cell changes during pregnancy in multiple sclerosis. TCRdb keeps only in-frame clones here, not all; method: immunoSEQ multiplex PCR. The data show 75,000 to 95,000 clones, approximately 93% seen once. The starting material was peripheral blood, obtained in the second trimester of pregnancy. The receptors were sampled from a female donor with multiple sclerosis, enrolled in a pregnancy study.

In DNA, the CDR3 is TGCAGCGTTGTTGGAGGACTAGTCTACGAGCAGTACTTC. It translates to CSVVGGLVYEQYF. The chain has TRBV29-1 and TRBJ2-7; 7 positions match TRBD2. The CDR3 loop spans 13 amino acids. V trimming: 4 bases; J trimming: 3 bases; junction bases outside the gene matches: 6. Per the germline V gene, CDR1 is SQVTM and CDR2 is ANQGSEA.

This chain joins TRBV10-3 and TRBJ1-2; a possible D gene is TRBD1 (5 bases). Trimming shortened V by 4 bases and J by 0 bases, and 12 bases separated the two germline ends. The germline V gene has CDR1 ENHRY and CDR2 SYGVKD. CDR3 length: 15 residues. Written as DNA, the CDR3 is TGTGCCATCAGTGCCCAGGCACAGGCTAACTATGGCTACACCTTC. As protein: CAISAQAQANYGYTF.

The chain combines TRBV11-2 with TRBJ2-7; the D gene is possibly TRBD1 (7 bases). V lost 1 base and J 3 bases, leaving 13 bases between the germline ends. The V gene's germline CDR1 is SGHAT and CDR2 FQNNGV. This CDR3 has 15 residues. The CDR3 loop reads CASSLVADRRYEQYF. The CDR3 DNA follows: TGTGCCAGCAGCTTAGTAGCGGACAGGCGCTACGAGCAGTACTTC.

This chain joins TRBV6-6 and TRBJ2-2; D gene uncertain. CDR1 MNHNY and CDR2 SVGAGI come from the germline V gene (reference sequence). The CDR3 runs to 10 residues. The ends were cut back, 11 bases at V and 8 bases at J, with 9 bases in the middle. The CDR3 nucleotides are TGTGCCTCCGGAGAGGGGGAGCTGTTTTTT. It codes for CASGEGELFF.

For the CDR3, the DNA is TGTGCCAGTAGTATAGGGAACCGCGGGGGTGAAAAACTGTTTTTT. Its translation is CASSIGNRGGEKLFF. The chain links TRBV19 to TRBJ1-4, with D maybe TRBD1 (5 bases). CDR3 length equals 15 residues. Trimming took 1 base from V and 7 from J, leaving 13 bases between them. Germline loops: CDR1 LNHDA, CDR2 SQIVND (reference sequence).

This clone has a single count. The sample carries other DNA sequences with the same CDR3. This rearrangement joins TRBV14 to TRBJ1-2; no clear D. The CDR3 runs 14 residues. Between the trimmed V and J ends, which lost 1 base and 3 bases, there was a span of 9 bases. From germline, CDR1 is SGHDN and CDR2 FVKESK. This CDR3 is CASSQAGGYYGYTF. CDR3 coding DNA: TGTGCCAGCAGCCAAGCAGGAGGGTACTATGGCTACACCTTC. Full variable domain (rest looked up from reference TRBV14 and TRBJ1-2): EAGVTQFPSHSVIEKGQTVTLRCDPISGHDNLYWYRRVMGKEIKFLLHFVKESKQDESGMPNNRFLAERTGGTYSTLKVQPAELEDSGVYFCASSQAGGYYGYTFGSGTRLTVV.

This clone was detected only once. The gene calls are TRBV7-9 and TRBJ2-3; TRBD1 is a possible D gene (6 bases). The CDR3 is made up of 13 amino acids. Germline values: CDR1 SEHNR, CDR2 FQNEAQ (reference sequence). The V end was cut by 10 bases, the J end by 5 bases, with 16 bases between. For the CDR3, the DNA is TGTGCCACACAGGGAGCTTATGGAGATACGCAGTATTTT. It specifies CATQGAYGDTQYF.

The chain employs TRBV5-1 and TRBJ2-3; 9 positions match TRBD2. Germline-derived CDR1 and CDR2 are SGHRS and YFSETQ. After removal of 5 bases from V and 3 bases from J, the junction contained 16 bases not matched to a gene. The length of the CDR3 is 18 residues. CDR3 in amino acids: CASSRVWMRGGRTDTQYF. The CDR3, as DNA: TGCGCCAGCAGTCGAGTGTGGATGCGGGGGGGCCGTACAGATACGCAGTATTTT.

The chain employs TRBV30 and TRBJ1-1; perhaps TRBD1 as D (6 bases). Germline assignment: CDR1 GTSNPN and CDR2 SVGIG (reference sequence). The CDR3 extends over 13 amino acids. The CDR3 sequence is CAFWGGGGTEAFF. CDR3 in DNA: TGTGCTTTCTGGGGGGGCGGGGGCACTGAAGCTTTCTTT.

The rearrangement links TRBV9 to TRBJ1-4; D may be TRBD1 (5 bases). Per the germline V gene, CDR1 is SGDLS and CDR2 is YYNGEE. The CDR3 extends over 15 amino acids. Trimming shortened V by 0 bases and J by 4 bases, and 10 bases separated the two germline ends. The DNA of the CDR3 is TGTGCCAGCAGCGTAGTAGGTAGGGGTAATGAAAAACTGTTTTTT. As protein: CASSVVGRGNEKLFF.

This rearrangement joins TRBV7-8 to TRBJ2-7; 10 positions agree with TRBD1. V shed 4 bases, J shed 3 bases, and the junction held 3 bases outside the gene matches. The germline CDR1 and CDR2 sequences are SGHVS and FQNEAQ. There are 14 residues in the CDR3. The CDR3 here is CASSSDRGLYEQYF. For the CDR3, the DNA is TGTGCCAGCAGCTCCGACAGGGGGCTCTACGAGCAGTACTTC.

The chain is built from TRBV2 and TRBJ2-7; D perhaps matches TRBD1 (5 bases). Per the germline V gene, CDR1 is SNHLY and CDR2 is FYNNEI. V shed 0 bases and J shed 2 bases, with 14 bases lying between them. The CDR3 runs 16 residues. In DNA form, the CDR3 reads TGTGCCAGCAGTGAAGCGCTTCTAGTGGGGCCCTACGAGCAGTACTTC. Protein product: CASSEALLVGPYEQYF. Full variable domain (rest looked up from reference TRBV2 and TRBJ2-7): EPEVTQTPSHQVTQMGQEVILRCVPISNHLYFYWYRQILGQKVEFLVSFYNNEISEKSEIFDDQFSVERPDGSNFTLKIRSTKLEDSAMYFCASSEALLVGPYEQYFGPGTRLTVT.

This clone has a handful of counts. The chain links TRBV15 to TRBJ1-1; D not resolved. Germline CDR1 and CDR2: LNHNV and YYDKDF (reference sequence). V was trimmed by 3 bases and J by 8 bases, leaving 10 bases between them. The CDR3 length is 12 residues. This CDR3 reads CATSSLQQEAFF. CDR3 sequence (DNA): TGTGCCACCAGCAGTCTCCAACAAGAAGCTTTCTTT.

This clone was observed once. The chain links TRBV5-1 to TRBJ2-3; 8 positions match TRBD2. Germline V CDR1 and CDR2: SGHRS, YFSETQ. J was trimmed by 0 bases and V by 0 bases; bases with no gene match: 0. The CDR3 is made up of 15 amino acids. CDR3 nucleotides: TGCGCCAGCAGCTTGGGCGGGGGGAGCACAGATACGCAGTATTTT. This sequence encodes CASSLGGGSTDTQYF.

The CDR3 reads CASSYSMDRGRYEQYF. CDR3 DNA: TGTGCCAGCAGTTACTCCATGGACCGGGGTCGTTACGAGCAGTACTTC. This chain links TRBV6-6 with TRBJ2-7, with D possibly being TRBD2 (5 bases). CDR1 MNHNY and CDR2 SVGAGI come from the germline V gene (reference sequence). The CDR3 length is 16 residues. Trimming removed 0 bases from V and 4 bases from J, with 16 bases in between.

V usage is TRBV4-1 and J usage is TRBJ1-6, with D possibly matching TRBD1 (6 bases). The CDR3 spans 15 residues. Germline-derived CDR1 and CDR2 are MGHRA and YSYEKL. V dropped 4 bases and J dropped 10 bases, with 17 bases sitting between them. The CDR3 nucleotides are TGCGCCAGCAGCCCGATAACAGGGTCTTACTCACCCCTCCACTTT. This sequence encodes CASSPITGSYSPLHF.

V is TRBV6-5 and J is TRBJ1-5; 8 bases match TRBD1. Germline CDR1 MNHEY, CDR2 SVGAGI. The CDR3 contains 14 residues. V trimming: 5 bases; J trimming: 4 bases; junction bases outside the gene matches: 4. CDR3 sequence (DNA): TGTGCCAGCAGTCACGGACAGGGAAATCAGCCCCAGCATTTT. This sequence encodes CASSHGQGNQPQHF.

The CDR3 reads CASSLGTGGVYEQYF. DNA for the CDR3: TGTGCCAGCAGCTTGGGGACAGGGGGAGTTTACGAGCAGTACTTC. J is TRBJ2-7 and V is TRBV5-6; 10 nucleotides agree with TRBD1. This CDR3 has 15 residues. Trimming took 0 bases from V and 4 from J; bases not matched to a gene: 4. Germline CDR1 reads SGHDT; CDR2 reads YYEEEE.

This chain joins TRBV7-3 and TRBJ2-1; tentative D call: TRBD1 (6 bases). Germline assignment: CDR1 SGHTA and CDR2 FQGTGA. This CDR3 region has 16 residues. V gave up 0 bases and J gave up 4 bases, with 13 bases separating them. CDR3 DNA: TGTGCCAGCAGCTTAACCGTGGGGGCGGTTTACAATGAGCAGTTCTTC. This gives the protein CASSLTVGAVYNEQFF.

The V call is TRBV29-1, the J call TRBJ2-7, with TRBD1 as a possible D gene (5 bases). The CDR3 sequence is 12 residues long. Trimming took 4 bases from V and 0 from J, leaving 7 bases between them. CDR1 is SQVTM, CDR2 ANQGSEA, per germline. CDR3 nucleotides: TGCAGCGTTGGCAGGGCCTCCTACGAGCAGTACTTC. Amino acids: CSVGRASYEQYF.

The V call is TRBV6-6, the J call TRBJ1-1; tentative D call: TRBD1 (5 bases). This CDR3 is built from 15 residues. Germline V CDR1 and CDR2: MNHNY, SVGAGI (reference sequence). V was cut by 6 bases and J by 4 bases, with 18 bases left in between. CDR3 sequence (DNA): TGTGCCAGCAGGGCAGGGATTAGTTCAGGCACTGAAGCTTTCTTT. It yields the protein CASRAGISSGTEAFF.

V and J are TRBV18 and TRBJ1-5, with a possible D match to TRBD1 (6 bases). The germline V and J ends were trimmed by 4 bases and 2 bases, with 6 bases remaining between them. The germline CDR1 and CDR2 sequences are KGHSH and LQKENI. There are 13 residues in the CDR3. The CDR3 spells CASSQGGNQPQHF. DNA of the CDR3: TGTGCCAGCTCACAGGGGGGCAATCAGCCCCAGCATTTT.

In its sample, this clone was seen once. The chain combines TRBV19 with TRBJ2-7; 7 bases fit TRBD1. Germline V CDR1 and CDR2: LNHDA, SQIVND (reference sequence). CDR3 length: 12 residues. Losses at the gene ends were 5 bases for V and 3 bases for J; bases not matched to a gene: 1. CDR3 bases: TGTGCCAGTAGTCGGGACAGCTACGAGCAGTACTTC. Translated: CASSRDSYEQYF.

This clone has just a few counts. This chain joins TRBV27 and TRBJ2-7, with D maybe TRBD2 (6 bases). The germline V gene encodes CDR1 MNHEY and CDR2 SMNVEV (reference sequence). This CDR3 has 13 residues. The V end lost 2 bases, the J end lost 3 bases, and 8 bases lay between the germline ends. The CDR3: CASSLRRDYEQYF. The CDR3 DNA is TGTGCCAGCAGTTTACGGAGGGACTACGAGCAGTACTTC.

The rearrangement joins TRBV7-3 to TRBJ2-7, with 7 nucleotides matching TRBD2. This CDR3 contains 15 residues. The junction had 10 bases not matched to a gene; V was cut back by 2 bases and J by 6 bases. Germline CDR1 is SGHTA and CDR2 is FQGTGA. The CDR3, as DNA: TGTGCCAGCAGCTTAGCTCATGGGGGAGGGTCCGAGCAGTACTTC. It translates to CASSLAHGGGSEQYF.

The chain employs TRBV11-1 and TRBJ1-1; the D is unclear. Trimming shortened V by 6 bases and J by 4 bases, and 27 bases separated the two germline ends. Germline V gene lookup returns CDR1 SGHAT and CDR2 FQDESV (reference sequence). The CDR3 consists of 18 residues. The CDR3 loop reads CASSTSAGSLGLGTEAFF. In DNA form, the CDR3 reads TGTGCCAGCAGTACATCGGCGGGGAGCTTAGGCTTGGGCACTGAAGCTTTCTTT. Based on the CDR3 plus reference TRBV11-1 and TRBJ1-1, the full variable domain is EAEVAQSPRYKITEKSQAVAFWCDPISGHATLYWYRQILGQGPELLVQFQDESVVDDSQLPKDRFSAERLKGVDSTLKIQPAELGDSAMYLCASSTSAGSLGLGTEAFFGQGTRLTVV.

This clone has only one observation. V usage is TRBV12-5 and J usage is TRBJ2-4; TRBD2 might be the D (5 bases). CDR1 LGHNT and CDR2 FRNRAP come from the germline V gene. V was clipped by 0 bases and J by 0 bases, with 21 bases between them. The CDR3 length is 20 residues. The CDR3 protein is CASGLVQFRGQLLAKNIQYF. The CDR3, as DNA: TGTGCTAGTGGTTTGGTACAGTTTCGGGGTCAGCTCCTAGCCAAAAACATTCAGTACTTC.

This chain links TRBV5-1 with TRBJ2-2; 7 bases map to TRBD1. Germline V gene sequence: CDR1 SGHRS, CDR2 YFSETQ. The CDR3 consists of 17 residues. V shed 4 bases, J shed 2 bases, and the junction held 11 bases outside the gene matches. The CDR3 here is CASSLGPGQTNTGELFF. The CDR3 region has the DNA TGCGCCAGCAGCCTGGGACCGGGACAGACTAACACCGGGGAGCTGTTTTTT. Together with reference TRBV5-1 and TRBJ2-2, the CDR3 gives the full variable domain: KAGVTQTPRYLIKTRGQQVTLSCSPISGHRSVSWYQQTPGQGLQFLFEYFSETQRNKGNFPGRFSGRQFSNSRSEMNVSTLELGDSALYLCASSLGPGQTNTGELFFGEGSRLTVL.